This TCR beta chain was identified in a study of T cell repertoires in cytomegalovirus infection. Whole-study context: Carrying CMV and the relevant HLA type showed in public TCR beta signatures. Study observations and caveats: CMV-specific TCR beta clonotypes restricted by HLA-C were the ones dominating the ex vivo response. The cumulative frequency of public TCR beta families identified carriers of CMV plus the relevant HLA.

This clonotype was seen many times. Its antigen is not known. Trimming removed 0 bases from V and 1 base from J; junction bases left unmatched: 2. The CDR3 totals 15 residues. Germline V gene data show CDR1 as SGHAT and CDR2 as FQNNGV. A single record per CDR3 protein comes from TCRdb applying MiXCR to the reads. The repertoire holds under 95,000 distinct CDR3 sequences, 3% to 4.5% seen once, with roughly 22% in the top ten. V usage is TRBV11-2 and J usage is TRBJ2-5, with 7 bases fitting TRBD1. The sequence came from a human donor in good health (CMV status not recorded). Some clones in this sample may be carry-over from other donors' samples. Specimen: PBMCs. DNA for the CDR3: TGTGCCAGCAGCTTAGAGTGGGACAGCCAAGAGACCCAGTACTTC. It codes for CASSLEWDSQETQYF.